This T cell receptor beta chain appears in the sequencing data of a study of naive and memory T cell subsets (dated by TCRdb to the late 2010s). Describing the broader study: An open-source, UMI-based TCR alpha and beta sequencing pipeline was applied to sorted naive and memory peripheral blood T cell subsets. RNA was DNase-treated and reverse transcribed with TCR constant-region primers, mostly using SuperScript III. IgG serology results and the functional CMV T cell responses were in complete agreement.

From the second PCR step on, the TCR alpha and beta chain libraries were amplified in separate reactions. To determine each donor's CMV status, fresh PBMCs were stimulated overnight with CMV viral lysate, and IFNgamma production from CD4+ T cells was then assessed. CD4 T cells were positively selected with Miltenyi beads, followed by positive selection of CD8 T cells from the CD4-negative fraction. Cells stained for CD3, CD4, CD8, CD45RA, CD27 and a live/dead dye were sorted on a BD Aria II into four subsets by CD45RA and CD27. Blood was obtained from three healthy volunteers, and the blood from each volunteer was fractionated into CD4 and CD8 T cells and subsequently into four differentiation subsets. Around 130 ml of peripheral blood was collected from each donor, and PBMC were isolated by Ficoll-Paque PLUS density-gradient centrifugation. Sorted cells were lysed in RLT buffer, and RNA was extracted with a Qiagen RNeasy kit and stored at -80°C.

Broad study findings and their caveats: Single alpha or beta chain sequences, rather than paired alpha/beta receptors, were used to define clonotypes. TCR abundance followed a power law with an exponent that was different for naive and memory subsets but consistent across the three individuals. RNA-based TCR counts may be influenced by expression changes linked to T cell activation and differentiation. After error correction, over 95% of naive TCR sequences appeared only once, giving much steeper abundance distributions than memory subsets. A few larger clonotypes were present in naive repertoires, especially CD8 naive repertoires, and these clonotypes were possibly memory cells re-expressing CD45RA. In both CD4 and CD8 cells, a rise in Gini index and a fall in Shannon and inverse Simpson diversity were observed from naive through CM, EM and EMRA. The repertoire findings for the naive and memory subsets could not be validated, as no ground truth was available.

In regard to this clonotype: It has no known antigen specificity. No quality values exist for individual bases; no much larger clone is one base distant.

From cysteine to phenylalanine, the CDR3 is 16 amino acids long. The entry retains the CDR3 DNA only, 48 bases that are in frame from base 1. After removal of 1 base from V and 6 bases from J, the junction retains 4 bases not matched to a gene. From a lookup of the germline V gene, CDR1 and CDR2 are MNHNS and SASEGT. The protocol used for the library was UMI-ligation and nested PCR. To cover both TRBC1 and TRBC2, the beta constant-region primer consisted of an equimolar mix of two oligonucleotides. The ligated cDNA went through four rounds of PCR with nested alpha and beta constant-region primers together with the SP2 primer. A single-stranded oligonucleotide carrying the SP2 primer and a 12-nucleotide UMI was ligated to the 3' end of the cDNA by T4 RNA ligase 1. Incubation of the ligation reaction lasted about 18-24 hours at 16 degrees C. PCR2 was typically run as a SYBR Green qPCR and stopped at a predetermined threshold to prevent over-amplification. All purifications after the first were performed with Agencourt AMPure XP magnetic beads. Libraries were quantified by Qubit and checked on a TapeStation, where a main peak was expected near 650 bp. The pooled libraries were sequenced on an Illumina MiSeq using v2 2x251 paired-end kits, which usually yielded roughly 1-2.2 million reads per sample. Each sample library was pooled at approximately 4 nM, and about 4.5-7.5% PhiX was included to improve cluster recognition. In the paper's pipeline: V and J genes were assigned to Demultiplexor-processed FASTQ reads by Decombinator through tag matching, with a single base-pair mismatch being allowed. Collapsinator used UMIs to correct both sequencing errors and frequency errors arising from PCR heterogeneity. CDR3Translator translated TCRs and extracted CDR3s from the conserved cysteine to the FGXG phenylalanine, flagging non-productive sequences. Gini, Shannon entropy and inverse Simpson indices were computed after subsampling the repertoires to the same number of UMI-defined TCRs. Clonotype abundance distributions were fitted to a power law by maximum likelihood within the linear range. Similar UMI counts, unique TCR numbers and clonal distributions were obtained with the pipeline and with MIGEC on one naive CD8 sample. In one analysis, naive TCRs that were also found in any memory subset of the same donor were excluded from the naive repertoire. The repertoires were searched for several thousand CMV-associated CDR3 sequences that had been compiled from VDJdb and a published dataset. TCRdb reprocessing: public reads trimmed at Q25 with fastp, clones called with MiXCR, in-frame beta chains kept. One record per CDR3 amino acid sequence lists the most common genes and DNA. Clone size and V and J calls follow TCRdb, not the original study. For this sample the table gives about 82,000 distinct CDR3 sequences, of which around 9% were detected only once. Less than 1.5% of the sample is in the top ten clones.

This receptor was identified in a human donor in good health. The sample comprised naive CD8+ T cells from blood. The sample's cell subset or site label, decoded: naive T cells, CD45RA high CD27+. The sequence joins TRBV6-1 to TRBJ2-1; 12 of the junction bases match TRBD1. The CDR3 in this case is CASSEGRDRGLNEQFF. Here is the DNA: TGTGCCAGCAGTGAAGGCAGGGACAGGGGGCTCAATGAGCAGTTCTTC.